These 4 T cell receptor beta chains share one sample of origin, sequenced in a study of radiation and T cells in renal cell carcinoma. This sample's time point: baseline pretreatment blood. Treatment noted: 15 Gy SBRT to primary tumor, nephrectomy 4 weeks later. Profiled with immunoSEQ multiplex PCR; TCRdb holds only in-frame clones, not every one. The sample includes 130,000 or so clones, roughly 83% of them seen just once. The material sequenced was blood, taken from a patient whose treatment included radiotherapy and nephrectomy. The receptors stem from a woman in her 50s with renal cell carcinoma.

The V gene is TRBV9, the J gene TRBJ1-6; D uncertain. V was shortened by 2 bases and J by 7 bases, with 10 bases between the two germline ends. CDR3 length: 14 residues. From germline, CDR1 is SGDLS and CDR2 YYNGEE. The CDR3 protein is CASSVTDVNSPLHF. The CDR3 DNA sequence: TGTGCCAGCAGCGTTACAGATGTAAATTCACCCCTCCACTTT.

The V and J genes are TRBV11-2 and TRBJ1-2; D may be TRBD1 (5 bases). The CDR3 has 14 residues. CDR1 and CDR2 from the germline V gene are SGHAT and FQNNGV. V was pared by 5 bases and J by 4 bases, with 14 bases between. CDR3 sequence: CASSQGRQGYGYTF. The CDR3 nucleotides read TGTGCCAGCAGCCAAGGTCGGCAGGGCTATGGCTACACCTTC. Looking up the rest from reference TRBV11-2 and TRBJ1-2 gives the full variable domain: EAGVAQSPRYKIIEKRQSVAFWCNPISGHATLYWYQQILGQGPKLLIQFQNNGVVDDSQLPKDRFSAERLKGVDSTLKIQPAKLEDSAVYLCASSQGRQGYGYTFGSGTRLTVV.

This chain connects TRBV19 to TRBJ2-7; the match to TRBD2 covers 14 bases. The CDR3 sequence is 16 residues long. Trimming removed 7 bases from V and 4 bases from J; junction bases left unmatched: 9. CDR1 and CDR2 (germline): LNHDA, SQIVND (reference sequence). CDR3 residues: CASTPRGLAGVYEQYF. The CDR3 nucleotides are TGTGCCAGTACCCCCCGGGGACTAGCGGGAGTGTACGAGCAGTACTTC.

This chain links TRBV28 with TRBJ1-4, with D tentatively TRBD1 (5 bases). The ends were cut back, 4 bases at V and 12 bases at J, with 15 bases in the middle. In germline, CDR1 is MDHEN, CDR2 SYDVKM. The CDR3 contains 13 residues. The CDR3 coding sequence is TGTGCCAGCAGTTCGATCGAGCAGGGTGAACTGTTTTTT. Translation gives CASSSIEQGELFF.